What follows describes a single T cell receptor (beta chain). Its antigen is as yet unknown. This sample is part of a study of CD8+ T cells in alopecia areata. Study-wide background: At a dose of 5 to 10 mg twice daily, oral tofacitinib was given to treated patients. Overall study results and limits: Patients displayed less clarity in TCR sharing than mice, a finding possibly related to HLA.

Reverse transcription of extracted RNA yielded cDNA, which provided the sequencing template. The method was immunoSEQ multiplex PCR; TCRdb's version includes in-frame clones alone and lacks a portion of them. The table has over 150,000 clones, about 63% seen once. From alopecia areata patients, lesional scalp punch biopsies and peripheral blood were collected. Germline CDR1 reads MNHEY; CDR2 reads SMNVEV (reference sequence). V was pared by 7 bases and J by 4 bases, with 15 bases between. The CDR3 consists of 14 residues. This TCR derives from a human donor with alopecia areata. This chain links TRBV27 with TRBJ2-3; D ambiguous. This material consisted of CD4+ T cells sorted from blood, taken at week 0. CDR3 amino acids: CASTTDGAADTQYF. CDR3 coding DNA: TGTGCCAGCACCACGGACGGCGCGGCAGATACGCAGTATTTT.